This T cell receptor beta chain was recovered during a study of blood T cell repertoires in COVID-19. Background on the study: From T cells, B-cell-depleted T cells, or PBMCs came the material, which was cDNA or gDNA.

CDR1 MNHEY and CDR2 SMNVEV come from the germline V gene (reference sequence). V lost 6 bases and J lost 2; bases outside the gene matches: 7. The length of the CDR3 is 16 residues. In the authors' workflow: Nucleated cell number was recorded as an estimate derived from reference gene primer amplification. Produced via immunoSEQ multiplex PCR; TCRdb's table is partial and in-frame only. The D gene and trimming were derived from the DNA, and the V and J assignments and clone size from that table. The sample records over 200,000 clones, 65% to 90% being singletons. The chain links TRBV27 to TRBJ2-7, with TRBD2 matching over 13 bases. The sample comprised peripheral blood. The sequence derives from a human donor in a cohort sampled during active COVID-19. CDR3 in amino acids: CASRDSGLAGAYEQYF. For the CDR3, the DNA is TGTGCCAGCAGGGACTCTGGACTAGCGGGAGCCTACGAGCAGTACTTC.